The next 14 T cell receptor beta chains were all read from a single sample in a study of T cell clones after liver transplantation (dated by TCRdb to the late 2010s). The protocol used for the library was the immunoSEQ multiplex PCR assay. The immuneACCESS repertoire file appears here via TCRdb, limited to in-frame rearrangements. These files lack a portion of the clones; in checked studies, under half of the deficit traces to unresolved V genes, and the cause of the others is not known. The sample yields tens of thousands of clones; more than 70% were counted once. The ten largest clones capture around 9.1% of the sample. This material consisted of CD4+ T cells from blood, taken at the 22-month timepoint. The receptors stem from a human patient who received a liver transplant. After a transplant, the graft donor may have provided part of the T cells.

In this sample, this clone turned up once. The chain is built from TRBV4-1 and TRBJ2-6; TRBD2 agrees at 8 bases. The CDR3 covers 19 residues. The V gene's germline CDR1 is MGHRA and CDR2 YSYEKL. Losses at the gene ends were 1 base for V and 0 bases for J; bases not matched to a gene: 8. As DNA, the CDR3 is TGCGCCAGCAGCCAAGGATGGCGGGGGGTCGACTCTGGGGCCAACGTCCTGACTTTC. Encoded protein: CASSQGWRGVDSGANVLTF.

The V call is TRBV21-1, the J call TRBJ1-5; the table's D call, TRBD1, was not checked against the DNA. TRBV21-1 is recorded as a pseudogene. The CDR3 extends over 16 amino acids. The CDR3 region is CASRRDIGDCNQPQHF. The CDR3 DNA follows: TGTGCCAGCAGGAGGGACATCGGAGACTGTAATCAGCCCCAGCATTTT.

The DNA of the CDR3 is TGTGCCAGCAGTGAGGGACTTATCAGTCAGCCCCAGCATTTT. Protein sequence: CASSEGLISQPQHF. V gene TRBV6-1 combines with J gene TRBJ1-5; maybe TRBD1 (5 bases). Trimming removed 3 bases from V and 6 bases from J, with 12 bases in between. This CDR3 region has 14 residues. Germline V CDR1 and CDR2: MNHNS, SASEGT.

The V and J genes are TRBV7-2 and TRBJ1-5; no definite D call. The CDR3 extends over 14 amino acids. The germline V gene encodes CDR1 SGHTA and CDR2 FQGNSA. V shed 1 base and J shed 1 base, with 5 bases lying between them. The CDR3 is CASSLGVSNQPQHF. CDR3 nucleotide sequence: TGTGCCAGCAGCTTAGGGGTCAGCAATCAGCCCCAGCATTTT.

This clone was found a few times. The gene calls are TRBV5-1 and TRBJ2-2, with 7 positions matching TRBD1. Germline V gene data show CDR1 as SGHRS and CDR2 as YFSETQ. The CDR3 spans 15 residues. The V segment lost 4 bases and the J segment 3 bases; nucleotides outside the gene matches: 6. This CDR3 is CASSPDRADTGELFF. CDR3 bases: TGCGCCAGCAGCCCCGACAGGGCTGACACCGGGGAGCTGTTTTTT.

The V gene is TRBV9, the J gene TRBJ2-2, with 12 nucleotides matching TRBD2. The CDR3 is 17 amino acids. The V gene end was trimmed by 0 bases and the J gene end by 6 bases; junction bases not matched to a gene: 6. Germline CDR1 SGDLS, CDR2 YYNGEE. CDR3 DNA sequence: TGTGCCAGCAGCGTAGTCCCACTAGCGGGGGGTGCCGGGGAGCTGTTTTTT. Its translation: CASSVVPLAGGAGELFF. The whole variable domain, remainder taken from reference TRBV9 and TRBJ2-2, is DSGVTQTPKHLITATGQRVTLRCSPRSGDLSVYWYQQSLDQGLQFLIQYYNGEERAKGNILERFSAQQFPDLHSELNLSSLELGDSALYFCASSVVPLAGGAGELFFGEGSRLTVL.

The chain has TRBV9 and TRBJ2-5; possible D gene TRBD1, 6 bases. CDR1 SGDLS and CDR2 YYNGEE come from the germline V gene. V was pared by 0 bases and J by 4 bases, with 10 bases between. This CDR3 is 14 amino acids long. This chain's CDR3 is CASSVGVGGETQYF. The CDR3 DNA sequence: TGTGCCAGCAGCGTAGGGGTAGGGGGAGAGACCCAGTACTTC. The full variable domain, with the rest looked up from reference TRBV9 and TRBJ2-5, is DSGVTQTPKHLITATGQRVTLRCSPRSGDLSVYWYQQSLDQGLQFLIQYYNGEERAKGNILERFSAQQFPDLHSELNLSSLELGDSALYFCASSVGVGGETQYFGPGTRLLVL.

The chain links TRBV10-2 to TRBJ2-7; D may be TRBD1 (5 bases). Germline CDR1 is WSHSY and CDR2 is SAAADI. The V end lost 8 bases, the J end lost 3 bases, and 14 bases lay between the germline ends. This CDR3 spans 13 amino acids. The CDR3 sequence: CASSGSSHYEQYF. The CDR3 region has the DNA TGCGCCAGCTCAGGGTCCAGTCACTACGAGCAGTACTTC.

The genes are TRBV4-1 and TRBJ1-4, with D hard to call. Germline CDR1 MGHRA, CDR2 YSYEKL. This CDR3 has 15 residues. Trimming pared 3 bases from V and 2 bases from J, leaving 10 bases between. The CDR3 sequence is CASSQEGVTNEKLFF. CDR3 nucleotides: TGCGCCAGCAGCCAGGAGGGAGTCACTAATGAAAAACTGTTTTTT.

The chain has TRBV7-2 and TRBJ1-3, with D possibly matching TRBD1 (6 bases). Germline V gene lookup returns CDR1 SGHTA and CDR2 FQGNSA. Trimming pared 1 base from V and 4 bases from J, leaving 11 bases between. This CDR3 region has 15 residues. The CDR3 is CASSLVRTEGNTIYF. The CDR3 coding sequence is TGTGCCAGCAGCTTAGTGCGGACAGAGGGAAACACCATATATTTT.

Here the CDR3 reads CASSQDLVGAEQYF. The CDR3, as DNA: TGTGCCAGCAGCCAAGATCTCGTAGGAGCCGAGCAGTACTTC. The V and J genes are TRBV14 and TRBJ2-7; D is unresolved. Trimming shortened V by 0 bases and J by 6 bases, and 12 bases separated the two germline ends. The length of the CDR3 is 14 residues. The germline V gene has CDR1 SGHDN and CDR2 FVKESK.

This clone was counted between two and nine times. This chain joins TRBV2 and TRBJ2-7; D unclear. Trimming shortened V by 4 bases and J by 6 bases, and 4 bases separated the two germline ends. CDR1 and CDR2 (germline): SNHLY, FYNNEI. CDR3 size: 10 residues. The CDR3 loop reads CASSAFEQYF. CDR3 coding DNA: TGTGCCAGCAGTGCATTCGAGCAGTACTTC.

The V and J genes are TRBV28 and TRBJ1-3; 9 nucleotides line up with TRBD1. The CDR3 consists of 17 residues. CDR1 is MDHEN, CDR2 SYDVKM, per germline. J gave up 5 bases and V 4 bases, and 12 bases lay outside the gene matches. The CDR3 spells CASSSNRDRARRNTIYF. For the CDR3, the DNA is TGTGCCAGCAGTTCGAACCGGGACAGGGCAAGAAGAAACACCATATATTTT.

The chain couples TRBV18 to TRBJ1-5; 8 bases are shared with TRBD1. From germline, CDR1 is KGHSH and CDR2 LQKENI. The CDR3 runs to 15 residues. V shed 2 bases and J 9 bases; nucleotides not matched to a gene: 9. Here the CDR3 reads CASSPEAGGRGPQHF. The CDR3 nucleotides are TGTGCCAGCTCACCAGAGGCAGGGGGCAGGGGGCCCCAGCATTTT.